This T cell receptor (beta chain) was observed in a study of T cell changes during pregnancy in multiple sclerosis. TCRdb's copy holds only in-frame clones and misses some; the assay was immunoSEQ multiplex PCR. Among some 39,000 clones listed, about 88% were seen once. Germline-derived CDR1 and CDR2 are GTSNPN and SVGIG (reference sequence). V was cut by 1 base and J by 3 bases, with 11 bases left in between. The CDR3 runs 14 residues. This receptor was taken from a female donor with multiple sclerosis, enrolled in a pregnancy study. Specimen: CD8+ T cells from peripheral blood mononuclear cells, collected in the first trimester of pregnancy. The chain is built from TRBV30 and TRBJ2-3; D is possibly TRBD1 (6 bases). The CDR3 spells CAWSAEQGTDTQYF. The CDR3 nucleotides read TGTGCCTGGAGTGCCGAACAGGGTACAGATACGCAGTATTTT. Drawing the rest from reference TRBV30 and TRBJ2-3, the complete variable domain is SQTIHQWPATLVQPVGSPLSLECTVEGTSNPNLYWYRQAAGRGLQLLFYSVGIGQISSEVPQNLSASRPQDRQFILSSKKLLLSDSGFYLCAWSAEQGTDTQYFGPGTRLTVL.